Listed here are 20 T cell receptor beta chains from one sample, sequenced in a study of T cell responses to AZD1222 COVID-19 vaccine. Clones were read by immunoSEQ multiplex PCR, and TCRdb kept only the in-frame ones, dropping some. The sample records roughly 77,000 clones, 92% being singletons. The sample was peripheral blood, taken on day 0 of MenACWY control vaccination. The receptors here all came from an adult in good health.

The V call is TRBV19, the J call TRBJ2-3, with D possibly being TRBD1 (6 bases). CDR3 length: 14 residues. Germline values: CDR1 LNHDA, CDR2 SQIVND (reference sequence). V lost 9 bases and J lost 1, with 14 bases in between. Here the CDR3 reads CASRRDIGTDTQYF. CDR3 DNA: TGTGCCAGCCGACGGGACATCGGCACAGATACGCAGTATTTT.

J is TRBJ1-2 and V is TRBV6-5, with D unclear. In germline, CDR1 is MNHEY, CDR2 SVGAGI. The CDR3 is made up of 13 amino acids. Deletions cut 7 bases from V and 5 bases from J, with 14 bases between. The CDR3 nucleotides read TGTGCCAGCAAGGAGGCTTTAGGATATGGCTACACCTTC. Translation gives CASKEALGYGYTF.

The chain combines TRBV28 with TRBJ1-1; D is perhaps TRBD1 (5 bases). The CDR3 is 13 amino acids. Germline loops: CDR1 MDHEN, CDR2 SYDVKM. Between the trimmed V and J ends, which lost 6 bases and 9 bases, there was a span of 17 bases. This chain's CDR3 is CASSSMGVRQAFF. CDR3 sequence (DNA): TGTGCCAGCAGCTCCATGGGGGTCAGACAAGCTTTCTTT.

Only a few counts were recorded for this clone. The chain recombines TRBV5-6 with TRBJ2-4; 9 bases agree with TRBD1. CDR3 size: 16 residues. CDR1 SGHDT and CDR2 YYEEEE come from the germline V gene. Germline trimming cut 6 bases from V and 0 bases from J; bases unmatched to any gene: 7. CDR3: CASMGTGQSAKNIQYF. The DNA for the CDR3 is TGTGCCAGCATGGGGACAGGGCAATCAGCCAAAAACATTCAGTACTTC.

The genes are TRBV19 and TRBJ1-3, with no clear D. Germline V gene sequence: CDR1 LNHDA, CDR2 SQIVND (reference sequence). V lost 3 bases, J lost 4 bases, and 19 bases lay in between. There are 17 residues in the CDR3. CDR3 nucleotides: TGTGCCAGTAGTATCGAGGTCAGGTCGTACTCCGGAAACACCATATATTTT. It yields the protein CASSIEVRSYSGNTIYF.

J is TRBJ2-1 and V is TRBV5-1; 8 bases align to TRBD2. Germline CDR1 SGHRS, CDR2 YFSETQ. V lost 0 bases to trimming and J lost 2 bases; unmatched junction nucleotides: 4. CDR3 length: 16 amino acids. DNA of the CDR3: TGCGCCAGCAGCTTGGACAGACTAGCGCCCTACAATGAGCAGTTCTTC. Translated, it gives CASSLDRLAPYNEQFF.

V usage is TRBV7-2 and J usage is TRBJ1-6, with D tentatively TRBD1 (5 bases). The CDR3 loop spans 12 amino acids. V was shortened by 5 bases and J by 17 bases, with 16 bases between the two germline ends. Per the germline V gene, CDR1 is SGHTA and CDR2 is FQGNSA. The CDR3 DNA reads TGTGCCAGCAGCCGGATTGGGACCGATATCCACTTT. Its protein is CASSRIGTDIHF.

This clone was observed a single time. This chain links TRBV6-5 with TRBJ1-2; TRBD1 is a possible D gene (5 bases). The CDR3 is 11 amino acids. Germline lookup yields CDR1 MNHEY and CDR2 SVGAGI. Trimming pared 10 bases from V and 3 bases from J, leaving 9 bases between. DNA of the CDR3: TGTGCCACCCAGGGCCACTATGGCTACACCTTC. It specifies CATQGHYGYTF.

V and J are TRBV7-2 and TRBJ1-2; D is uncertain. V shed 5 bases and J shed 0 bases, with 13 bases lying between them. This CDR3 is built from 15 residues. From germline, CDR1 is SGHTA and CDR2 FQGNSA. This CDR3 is CASSLGRGANYGYTF. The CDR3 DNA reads TGTGCCAGCAGCCTAGGGCGTGGAGCTAACTATGGCTACACCTTC.

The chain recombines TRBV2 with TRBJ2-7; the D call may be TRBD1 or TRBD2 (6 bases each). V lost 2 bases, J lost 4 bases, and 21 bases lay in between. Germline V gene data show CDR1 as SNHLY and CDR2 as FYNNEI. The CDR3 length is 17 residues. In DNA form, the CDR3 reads TGTGCCAGCAGTGAACCCCCACCCGGGGGCGCAGGGTACGAGCAGTACTTC. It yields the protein CASSEPPPGGAGYEQYF.

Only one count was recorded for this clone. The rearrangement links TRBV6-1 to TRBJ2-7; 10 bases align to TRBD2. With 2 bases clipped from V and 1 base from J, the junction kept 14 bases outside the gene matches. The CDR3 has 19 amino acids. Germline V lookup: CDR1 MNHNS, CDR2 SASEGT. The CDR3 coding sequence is TGTGCCAGCAGTGAAATCCCCCTAGCGGGAGCTATCCGGTCCTACGAGCAGTACTTC. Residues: CASSEIPLAGAIRSYEQYF.

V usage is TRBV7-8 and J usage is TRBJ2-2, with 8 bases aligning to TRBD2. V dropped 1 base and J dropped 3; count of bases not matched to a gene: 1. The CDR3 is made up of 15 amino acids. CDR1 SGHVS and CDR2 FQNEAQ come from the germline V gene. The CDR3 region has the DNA TGTGCCAGCAGCTTAGGCGGGGGGTACACCGGGGAGCTGTTTTTT. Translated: CASSLGGGYTGELFF.

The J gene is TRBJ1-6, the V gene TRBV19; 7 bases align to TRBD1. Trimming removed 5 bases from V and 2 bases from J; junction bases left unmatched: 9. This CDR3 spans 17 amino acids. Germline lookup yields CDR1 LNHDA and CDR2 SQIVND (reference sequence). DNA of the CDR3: TGTGCCAGTAGTGGGGACAGCGTACCTACCTATAATTCACCCCTCCACTTT. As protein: CASSGDSVPTYNSPLHF.

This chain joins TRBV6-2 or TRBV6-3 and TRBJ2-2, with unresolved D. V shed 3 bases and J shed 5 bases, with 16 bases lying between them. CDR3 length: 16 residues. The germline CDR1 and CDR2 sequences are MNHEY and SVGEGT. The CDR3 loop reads CASSYSRQTITGELFF. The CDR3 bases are TGTGCCAGCAGTTATTCCCGTCAGACAATAACCGGGGAGCTGTTTTTT.

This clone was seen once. The CDR3 loop is CSARTNTGELFF. CDR3 nucleotides: TGCAGCGCCCGGACTAACACCGGGGAGCTGTTTTTT. The genes are TRBV29-1 and TRBJ2-2; D might be TRBD2 (5 bases). There are 12 residues in the CDR3. The V end lost 7 bases, the J end lost 2 bases, and 8 bases lay between the germline ends. Germline V gives CDR1 SQVTM, CDR2 ANQGSEA.

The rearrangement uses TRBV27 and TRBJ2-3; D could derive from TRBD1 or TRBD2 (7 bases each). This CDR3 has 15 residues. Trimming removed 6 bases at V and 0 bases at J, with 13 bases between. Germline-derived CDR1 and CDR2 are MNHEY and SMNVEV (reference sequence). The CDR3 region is CASSPRGGSTDTQYF. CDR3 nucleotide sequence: TGTGCCAGCAGCCCCAGGGGGGGAAGCACAGATACGCAGTATTTT.

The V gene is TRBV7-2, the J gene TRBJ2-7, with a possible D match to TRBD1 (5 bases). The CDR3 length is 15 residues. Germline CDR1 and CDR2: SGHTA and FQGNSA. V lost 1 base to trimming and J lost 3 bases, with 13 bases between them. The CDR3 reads CASSLVAGQIYEQYF. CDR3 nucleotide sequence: TGTGCCAGCAGCTTAGTGGCAGGGCAGATCTACGAGCAGTACTTC.

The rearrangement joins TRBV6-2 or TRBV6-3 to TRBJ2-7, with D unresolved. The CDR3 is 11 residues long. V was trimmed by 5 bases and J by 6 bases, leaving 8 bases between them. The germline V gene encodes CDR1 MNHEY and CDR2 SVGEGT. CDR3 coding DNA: TGTGCCAGCAGTGGGCTCCTCGAGCAGTACTTC. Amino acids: CASSGLLEQYF.

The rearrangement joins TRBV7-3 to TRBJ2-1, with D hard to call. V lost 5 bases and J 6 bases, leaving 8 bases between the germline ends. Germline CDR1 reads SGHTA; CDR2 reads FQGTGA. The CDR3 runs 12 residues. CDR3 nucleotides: TGTGCCAGCAGCCCCCCCAGCAATGAGCAGTTCTTC. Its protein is CASSPPSNEQFF.

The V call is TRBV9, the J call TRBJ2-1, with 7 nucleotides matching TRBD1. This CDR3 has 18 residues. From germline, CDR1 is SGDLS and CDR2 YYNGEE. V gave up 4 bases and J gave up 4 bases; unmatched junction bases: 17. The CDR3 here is CASSPAYDRQGVYNEQFF. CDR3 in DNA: TGTGCCAGCAGCCCGGCGTACGATAGGCAGGGGGTTTACAATGAGCAGTTCTTC.